The sequence of this T cell receptor beta chain was determined in a study of blood T cell repertoires in COVID-19. For the study at large: Some COVID-19 samples were acute and others convalescent; all came from the United States, Italy and Spain.

Per the authors' pipeline: Quantification of nucleated cells was approximated via reference gene primer amplification. The repertoire was sequenced with immunoSEQ multiplex PCR; TCRdb's copy has only in-frame clones and lacks some. D and trimming were read from the DNA, whereas the V and J calls and clone size are those reported in that table. This sample yields around 190,000 clones, of which roughly 80% are seen a single time; about 1.5% belongs to the top ten. The CDR3 consists of 15 residues. Trimming cost V 4 bases and J 0 bases, with 11 bases left between them. CDR1 and CDR2 (germline): SGHKS, YYEKEE (reference sequence).

J is TRBJ1-3 and V is TRBV5-5, with D possibly TRBD1 on 5 matching bases. The source of this sequence is a human donor in a cohort sampled during active COVID-19. Sequencing was carried out using peripheral blood. The CDR3 spells CASSRDRYSGNTIYF. The DNA for the CDR3 is TGTGCCAGCAGCAGAGACAGATACTCTGGAAACACCATATATTTT.